One sample yielded the 14 T cell receptor beta chains listed below, sequenced in a study of molecular identifiers for immune sequencing clone quantification. One entry per CDR3 protein results from TCRdb running MiXCR on the PCR reads. The sample includes about 640,000 distinct CDR3 sequences, about 20% of them seen just once. The sample consisted of naive CD8+ T cells from blood, with Jurkat cell RNA spiked in. Subset given: FACS-sorted CD8+CD4-CCR7+CD45RA+ naive T cells. The receptor set was obtained from a human donor in good health. Some libraries in this study had Jurkat cell RNA spiked in.

The chain's CDR3 is CASSSGQGSNQPQYF. DNA for the CDR3: TGTGCCAGCAGCTCGGGACAGGGGAGCAATCAGCCCCAGTATTTT. J is TRBJ1-5 and V is TRBV7-6; 10 bases match TRBD1. The DNA end is a closer match to TRBJ2-3, so the J assignment may be wrong. Germline V gives CDR1 SGHVS, CDR2 FNYEAQ. This CDR3 is 15 amino acids long.

On this clonotype itself: This clone may be a read error of a much larger clone one base away. The chain has TRBV19 and TRBJ2-3; D gene unclear. The CDR3 consists of 16 residues. V was clipped by 6 bases and J by 2 bases, with 18 bases between them. Per germline, CDR1 LNHDA and CDR2 SQIVND (reference sequence). CDR3 sequence reads: CASSPFSRLDTDTQYF. The CDR3 nucleotides are TGTGCCAGTAGCCCATTTTCGAGACTCGACACAGATACGCAGTATTTT.

Comments on this clonotype: A much larger clone lies one base from this, so it may be a read error. The CDR3 reads CSAGDSHLSYEQYF. Written as DNA, the CDR3 is TGCAGTGCTGGGGACAGCCATCTCTCCTACGAGCAGTACTTC. The V gene is TRBV20-1, the J gene TRBJ2-7; 7 bases match TRBD1. CDR1 and CDR2 (germline): DFQATT, SNEGSKA (reference sequence). Trimming at V came to 5 bases and at J to 0 bases, leaving 7 bases not matched to a gene. The CDR3 consists of 14 residues.

This clonotype has a count of ten or more. This chain links TRBV7-9 with TRBJ2-7; 7 bases are shared with TRBD2. The germline CDR1 and CDR2 sequences are SEHNR and FQNEAQ (reference sequence). The CDR3 length is 14 residues. The J segment lost 5 bases and the V segment lost 1 base, leaving 5 bases of the junction unmatched. CDR3 coding DNA: TGTGCCAGCAGCTTAGATTACGGGGGGAACGAGCAGTACTTC. Protein: CASSLDYGGNEQYF.

This clonotype was counted at least ten times. The rearrangement uses TRBV7-8 and TRBJ2-2; weak D call: TRBD1 (6 bases). Germline values: CDR1 SGHVS, CDR2 FQNEAQ. V lost 2 bases to trimming and J lost 4 bases, with 14 bases between them. CDR3 length: 16 residues. The CDR3 DNA follows: TGTGCCAGCAGCTTATACAGGGATCGTCCCACCGGGGAGCTGTTTTTT. Protein: CASSLYRDRPTGELFF.

As concerns this clonotype: A much larger clone differs from this one at a single base, so this may be a read error. Here the CDR3 reads CSARDLGSGAYKQYF. In DNA form, the CDR3 reads TGCAGTGCTAGAGATCTTGGTAGCGGGGCCTACAAGCAGTACTTC. This sequence joins TRBV20-1 and TRBJ2-7; 8 nucleotides match TRBD2. This CDR3 is built from 15 residues. Germline V lookup: CDR1 DFQATT, CDR2 SNEGSKA (reference sequence).

This clonotype was seen a handful of times. The chain carries TRBV2 and TRBJ1-4; TRBD1 is a possible D gene (6 bases). The CDR3 runs 16 residues. The V gene's germline CDR1 is SNHLY and CDR2 FYNNEI. V was pared by 6 bases and J by 1 base, with 15 bases between. The CDR3 reads CASRWTALGTNEKLFF. The CDR3 nucleotides are TGTGCCAGCAGGTGGACAGCGCTTGGAACTAATGAAAAACTGTTTTTT.

This clonotype was observed once. The chain employs TRBV4-1 and TRBJ2-2; 7 bases match TRBD2. The CDR3 spans 17 residues. Germline trimming cut 0 bases from V and 4 bases from J; bases unmatched to any gene: 8. The germline V gene encodes CDR1 MGHRA and CDR2 YSYEKL. CDR3 sequence reads: CASSQDQAGLSTGELFF. CDR3 DNA sequence: TGCGCCAGCAGCCAAGATCAAGCGGGATTAAGCACCGGGGAGCTGTTTTTT.

V usage is TRBV19 and J usage is TRBJ1-1; D is undetermined. Trimming pared 5 bases from V and 4 bases from J, leaving 11 bases between. Germline V gene sequence: CDR1 LNHDA, CDR2 SQIVND (reference sequence). The CDR3 has 13 amino acids. The chain's CDR3 is CASSPTLGTEAFF. CDR3 nucleotide sequence: TGTGCCAGTAGTCCCACATTGGGCACTGAAGCTTTCTTT.

This clonotype was found many times. The chain couples TRBV7-9 to TRBJ2-7; D not certain. The V gene's germline CDR1 is SEHNR and CDR2 FQNEAQ (reference sequence). The CDR3 is 13 amino acids. V shed 2 bases and J shed 3 bases, with 8 bases lying between them. Here the CDR3 reads CASSLSHRYEQYF. The CDR3, as DNA: TGTGCCAGCAGCTTATCTCATCGCTACGAGCAGTACTTC.

Concerning this clonotype itself: A single base separates this from a much larger clone, so it may be a read error. This chain links TRBV7-9 with TRBJ2-7; D perhaps matches TRBD1 (6 bases). Per the germline V gene, CDR1 is SEHNR and CDR2 is FQNEAQ (reference sequence). The CDR3 covers 13 residues. CDR3 in DNA: TGTGTCAGCAGCCCTTGGACAGCCTACGAGCAGTACTTC. It translates to CVSSPWTAYEQYF.

This clonotype was seen repeatedly, ten times or more. This rearrangement joins TRBV29-1 to TRBJ2-2, with 9 bases identical to TRBD1. Germline V gene data show CDR1 as SQVTM and CDR2 as ANQGSEA. This CDR3 comprises 15 residues. The junction had 8 bases not matched to a gene; V was cut back by 6 bases and J by 3 bases. The CDR3 DNA reads as TGCAGCGTCTTGGGGTGGACAGGGGACACCGGGGAGCTGTTTTTT. Encoded protein: CSVLGWTGDTGELFF.

Turning to this clonotype: A read error may explain this, as a much larger clone is one base away. The rearrangement joins TRBV6-5 to TRBJ2-3, with D unresolved. Per germline, CDR1 MNHEY and CDR2 SVGAGI. The CDR3 sequence is 12 residues long. CDR3 in amino acids: CASRTGWDTRYF. Written as DNA, the CDR3 is TGTGCCAGCAGGACCGGATGGGATACGCGGTATTTT.

This clonotype was recorded many times. The chain joins TRBV14 to TRBJ1-3, with TRBD1 matching 7 bases. This CDR3 has 16 amino acids. The germline CDR1 and CDR2 sequences are SGHDN and FVKESK. J was trimmed by 3 bases and V by 4 bases; bases with no gene match: 9. In DNA, the CDR3 is TGTGCCAGCAGCCCTTTATCTGGGACAGTTGGAAACACCATATATTTT. It specifies CASSPLSGTVGNTIYF.